The rows below give T cell receptor beta chains drawn from one sample of a study of blood T cell repertoires in COVID-19. Clones were read by immunoSEQ multiplex PCR, and TCRdb kept only the in-frame ones, dropping some. The table shows around 110,000 clones, with about 81% occurring only once. Sequencing used peripheral blood. Receptor source: a man aged 65 to 85 with acute or convalescent COVID-19. Both conserved end residues are part of each CDR3. Fields, in order: clone size, V gene, J gene, CDR3 length, D gene, CDR3 protein, CDR3 DNA. D genes are given only for firm matches. Size tells how often a clone was seen (once, few, many) or the class of an expanded clone, and some rows leave it out.

abundance: .; v_gene: TRBV28; j_gene: TRBJ1-3; len: 14; d_gene: .; CDR3aa: CASSLPGSGNTIYF; CDR3nt: TGTGCCAGCAGTTTGCCAGGGTCAGGAAACACCATATATTTT
abundance: .; v_gene: TRBV7-8; j_gene: TRBJ2-2; len: 14; d_gene: .; CDR3aa: CASRKIEITGELFF; CDR3nt: TGTGCCAGCAGGAAGATAGAGATCACCGGGGAGCTGTTTTTT
abundance: .; v_gene: TRBV27; j_gene: TRBJ1-1; len: 14; d_gene: .; CDR3aa: CASSAGRKNTEAFF; CDR3nt: TGTGCCAGCAGTGCGGGACGGAAGAACACTGAAGCTTTCTTT
abundance: .; v_gene: TRBV25-1; j_gene: TRBJ2-7; len: 16; d_gene: TRBD2; CDR3aa: CASSELGLAGEYEQYF; CDR3nt: TGTGCCAGCAGTGAACTAGGACTAGCGGGAGAATACGAGCAGTACTTC
abundance: few; v_gene: TRBV5-1; j_gene: TRBJ2-7; len: 13; d_gene: .; CDR3aa: CASSVGATYEQYF; CDR3nt: TGCGCCAGCAGCGTGGGGGCAACCTACGAGCAGTACTTC
abundance: .; v_gene: TRBV4-2; j_gene: TRBJ1-2; len: 13; d_gene: .; CDR3aa: CASSQEAGYGYTF; CDR3nt: TGTGCCAGCAGCCAGGAGGCTGGCTATGGCTACACCTTC
abundance: .; v_gene: TRBV4-1; j_gene: TRBJ1-4; len: 16; d_gene: .; CDR3aa: CASSNGRGTTNEKLFF; CDR3nt: TGCGCCAGCAGCAATGGACGGGGGACAACTAATGAAAAACTGTTTTTT
abundance: .; v_gene: TRBV9; j_gene: TRBJ2-7; len: 15; d_gene: TRBD1; CDR3aa: CASSVGGQGVYEQYF; CDR3nt: TGTGCCAGCAGCGTAGGTGGACAGGGTGTTTACGAGCAGTACTTC
abundance: .; v_gene: TRBV19; j_gene: TRBJ2-1; len: 15; d_gene: .; CDR3aa: CASSLPGSSYNEQFF; CDR3nt: TGTGCCAGTAGTCTTCCGGGGAGCTCCTACAATGAGCAGTTCTTC
abundance: .; v_gene: TRBV7-9; j_gene: TRBJ2-6; len: 13; d_gene: .; CDR3aa: CASTESGANVLTF; CDR3nt: TGTGCCAGCACAGAGTCTGGGGCCAACGTCCTGACTTTC
abundance: once; v_gene: TRBV3-1/TRBV3-2; j_gene: TRBJ2-7; len: 11; d_gene: .; CDR3aa: CASRGAYEQYF; CDR3nt: TGTGCCAGCAGAGGGGCCTACGAGCAGTACTTC
abundance: .; v_gene: TRBV19; j_gene: TRBJ1-5; len: 15; d_gene: .; CDR3aa: CASSRTQTGNQPQHF; CDR3nt: TGTGCCAGTAGTCGCACTCAAACGGGTAATCAGCCCCAGCATTTT
abundance: .; v_gene: TRBV5-1; j_gene: TRBJ1-1; len: 14; d_gene: TRBD1; CDR3aa: CASSPRGLDTEAFF; CDR3nt: TGCGCCAGCAGCCCCAGGGGGCTTGACACTGAAGCTTTCTTT
abundance: .; v_gene: TRBV11-2; j_gene: TRBJ2-6; len: 18; d_gene: .; CDR3aa: CASSPRTDTYSGANVLTF; CDR3nt: TGTGCCAGCAGCCCGAGGACAGACACATACTCTGGGGCCAACGTCCTGACTTTC
abundance: .; v_gene: TRBV7-9; j_gene: TRBJ2-5; len: 13; d_gene: .; CDR3aa: CASSLEFGVPQYF; CDR3nt: TGTGCCAGCAGCTTAGAATTCGGGGTGCCCCAGTACTTC